The present entry profiles one T cell receptor (beta chain) with its context. Its recognized antigen is unknown. No base-level quality is on record; no much larger clone is a single base apart. The germline V gene specifies SNHLY as CDR1 and FYNNEI as CDR2. Counted from cysteine to phenylalanine, this CDR3 has 12 amino acids. The CDR3 DNA has 36 bases and is translated from base 1. Trimming takes 6 bases from V and 6 bases from J, and the germline ends sit 12 bases apart. These data belong to a study of long-term antiretroviral therapy in people with HIV (dated by TCRdb to the early 2020s). Study-level background: The earliest samples were collected about a decade before the 2015 WHO recommendation for immediate ART, when ART was typically delayed until CD4 counts fell. A retrospective serial study tested whether ART initiation and durable HIV suppression were associated with changes in peripheral blood TRB repertoire composition and diversity. The cohort contributed fewer than 200 cryopreserved PBMC samples from fewer than 35 adults with confirmed HIV infection, collected serially over a mean of approximately six years (range 1-12). Of the approximately 30 participants with HIV, eleven were female. No cross-contamination during QIAcube processing turned up in test extractions that ran a monoclonal T-cell line alongside 30 or so polyclonal samples. Broad study findings and their caveats: Inferences about post-ART repertoire changes are limited because no data were available on ART adherence, viral resistance or therapy changes. Since PBMC availability was limited, sequencing covered only the TCR beta chain, with no alpha chain pairing. CDR3 length ranges in HIV repertoires were narrower than in controls, and network structure suggested an antigen-experienced repertoire with only a slight naive shift after ART. Starting ART was linked to a significant rise in TRB diversity, yet even after long-term ART the diversity remained significantly lower than in transplant donor controls. The repertoire was dominated across all time points by expanded TRB clones identified before ART initiation, although this dominance was seen to fluctuate and to decrease in many PLHIV after ART. Because cell numbers in pre-ART samples were limited, unsorted PBMC were profiled instead of sorted CD4+ and CD8+ T cells. The samples span the years 2004 to 2017, and the ART regimens used at that time may not be as effective as current regimens.

Inclusion was restricted to participants for whom at least one PBMC sample before ART initiation and at least two post-ART samples were available. Every participant with HIV received treatment in the United States of America. Before DNA extraction, cryopreserved samples containing about 0.95-10 million PBMC were thawed and washed. At the time of the earliest PBMC sample, participants with HIV were aged between roughly 20 and 55 years. Per participant, PBMC samples came from 1-4 timepoints prior to ART initiation and 2-8 timepoints following ART initiation, for a median of 7 samples. For every participant, serial HIV viral load, CD4+ T-cell count, ART history and demographic data were obtained. A Qiagen kit on a QIAcube was used to extract genomic DNA from unsorted PBMC, with samples processed in batches of 12. Sequencing of the TRB variable region was done with the immunoSEQ hsTCRB v3.0 assay at survey level resolution. The targeted TRB sequencing depth was about 35,000-55,000 T-cell genomes per sample. TRB libraries were pooled and sequenced on an Illumina MiSeq using a v3 150-cycle kit. On the authors' methods: Analysis of repertoires was carried out in R inside a reproducible Nextflow workflow spanning QC, data transformation and analysis. LymphoSeq2, an R package for exploring AIRR-Seq data, was used to implement custom analyses. Several samples yielding fewer than 5000 total TRB sequences were excluded, leaving 188 analyzed HIV repertoires. Among the roughly 200 retained HIV repertoires, 59 were collected before ART initiation and approximately 130 were collected after ART initiation. Each repertoire was downsampled to 5000 TRB nucleotide sequences, and summary statistics were averaged across 100 downsampling iterations. TRB sequences were retained for analysis only if CDR3 regions of at least seven amino acids were present. Two measures captured diversity: a Shannon entropy-derived clonality score and the Gini coefficient. In the repertoire networks, any two of the top 5000 CDR3 amino acid sequences were linked whenever the two sequences differed by an edit distance of one. Antigen specificity groups and MHC restriction were predicted for TRB CDR3 amino acid sequences with GLIPH2. CDR3 amino acid sequences were matched against VDJdb and McPAS-TCR to flag known CMV, EBV, HIV or tissue antigen associations. Pre-ART, post-ART and control groups were compared with Wilcoxon signed-rank tests and Holm-Bonferroni correction. Drawn from immuneACCESS, this table holds only the in-frame rearrangements with V and J called that TCRdb kept. Clones are partly lost; checked studies trace under half to an unresolved V gene and leave the rest unexplained. V, J and clone size reflect that table, while D and trimming were determined from the DNA. This sample lists some 21,000 clones; 65% to 85% were detected once. Over 9% of the sample comes from the top ten.

This receptor was obtained from a woman aged 40-49 years with HIV. The V gene is TRBV2 and the J gene is TRBJ2-7; the best D guess is TRBD1, with 5 bases matching. Sequencing was performed on unsorted PBMCs, taken around 1.8 years before starting antiretroviral therapy. CDR3 sequence: CASSPRDPEQYF. The sequenced DNA: TGTGCCAGCAGCCCCAGGGATCCCGAGCAGTACTTC.